These T cell receptor beta chains were read from a single sample in a study of cytomegalovirus exposure and HLA in healthy donors. Here immunoSEQ multiplex PCR was the method, and the copy in TCRdb shows in-frame clones only, minus some. The sample lists around 130,000 clones, around nine tenths occurring once. Sequenced material: PBMCs. These receptors were collected from a man aged 30-40 years in good health and CMV-seronegative. Each CDR3 is given with its conserved first and last residue. The order of the fields is D gene, CDR3 length, V gene, J gene, clone size, CDR3 protein, CDR3 DNA. D genes are given only for firm matches. For some rows the clone size is stated as once, few or many, or as a class when expanded; others skip it.

D gene: .
CDR3 length: 13
V gene: TRBV7-9
J gene: TRBJ2-1
clone size: .
CDR3 protein: CASSSTPLNEQFF
CDR3 DNA: TGTGCCAGCAGCTCTACCCCCCTCAATGAGCAGTTCTTC

D gene: TRBD2
CDR3 length: 13
V gene: TRBV19
J gene: TRBJ2-3
clone size: .
CDR3 protein: CASSISLAEARYF
CDR3 DNA: TGTGCCAGTAGTATCAGCCTAGCGGAAGCCAGGTATTTT

D gene: TRBD1
CDR3 length: 14
V gene: TRBV27
J gene: TRBJ2-1
clone size: .
CDR3 protein: CASSLLQGSDEQFF
CDR3 DNA: TGTGCCAGCAGTTTGTTACAGGGGAGCGATGAGCAGTTCTTC

D gene: .
CDR3 length: 16
V gene: TRBV5-6
J gene: TRBJ2-3
clone size: .
CDR3 protein: CASSLPSGERGDTQYF
CDR3 DNA: TGTGCCAGCAGCCTCCCTTCAGGGGAGCGGGGAGATACGCAGTATTTT

D gene: TRBD2
CDR3 length: 15
V gene: TRBV5-5
J gene: TRBJ2-1
clone size: .
CDR3 protein: CASSPTSDSYNEQFF
CDR3 DNA: TGTGCCAGCAGCCCTACTAGCGACTCCTACAATGAGCAGTTCTTC

D gene: TRBD1
CDR3 length: 15
V gene: TRBV5-1
J gene: TRBJ2-3
clone size: .
CDR3 protein: CASSLNRGSTDTQYF
CDR3 DNA: TGCGCCAGCAGCTTAAACAGGGGTAGCACAGATACGCAGTATTTT

D gene: TRBD1
CDR3 length: 13
V gene: TRBV19
J gene: TRBJ1-1
clone size: .
CDR3 protein: CASSGRGRTEAFF
CDR3 DNA: TGTGCCAGTTCTGGCAGGGGGCGCACTGAAGCTTTCTTT

D gene: .
CDR3 length: 12
V gene: TRBV6-6
J gene: TRBJ2-5
clone size: .
CDR3 protein: CASTNSKETQYF
CDR3 DNA: TGTGCCAGCACCAACAGTAAAGAGACCCAGTACTTC

D gene: .
CDR3 length: 13
V gene: TRBV15
J gene: TRBJ1-1
clone size: once
CDR3 protein: CATSIQVNTEAFF
CDR3 DNA: TGTGCCACCAGCATACAGGTGAACACTGAAGCTTTCTTT

D gene: TRBD2
CDR3 length: 15
V gene: TRBV13
J gene: TRBJ2-1
clone size: .
CDR3 protein: CASSLGRSGRTEQFF
CDR3 DNA: TGTGCCAGCAGCTTGGGGAGGAGCGGGAGGACTGAGCAGTTCTTC

D gene: .
CDR3 length: 13
V gene: TRBV11-2
J gene: TRBJ1-5
clone size: .
CDR3 protein: CASSPTNNQPQHF
CDR3 DNA: TGTGCCAGCAGCCCGACTAACAATCAGCCCCAGCATTTT

D gene: TRBD2
CDR3 length: 16
V gene: TRBV6-1
J gene: TRBJ2-5
clone size: once
CDR3 protein: CASSDFPSGTEETQYF
CDR3 DNA: TGTGCCAGCAGTGATTTCCCTAGCGGGACAGAGGAGACCCAGTACTTC

D gene: .
CDR3 length: 13
V gene: TRBV19
J gene: TRBJ2-5
clone size: .
CDR3 protein: CASSTGTLETQYF
CDR3 DNA: TGTGCCAGTAGTACCGGGACATTAGAGACCCAGTACTTC

D gene: TRBD2
CDR3 length: 16
V gene: TRBV9
J gene: TRBJ2-1
clone size: .
CDR3 protein: CASSPRAGGRYNEQFF
CDR3 DNA: TGTGCCAGCAGCCCCCGAGCGGGAGGTCGCTACAATGAGCAGTTCTTC

D gene: .
CDR3 length: 13
V gene: TRBV30
J gene: TRBJ2-7
clone size: .
CDR3 protein: CAWLPSAAYEQYF
CDR3 DNA: TGTGCCTGGCTACCTAGCGCGGCCTACGAGCAGTACTTC

D gene: .
CDR3 length: 16
V gene: TRBV5-1
J gene: TRBJ2-2
clone size: .
CDR3 protein: CASSYGTPRNTGELFF
CDR3 DNA: TGCGCCAGCAGCTACGGGACTCCACGTAACACCGGGGAGCTGTTTTTT

D gene: .
CDR3 length: 15
V gene: TRBV7-9
J gene: TRBJ2-7
clone size: .
CDR3 protein: CASSLGGGPTYEQYF
CDR3 DNA: TGTGCCAGCAGCTTAGGGGGAGGACCAACCTACGAGCAGTACTTC

D gene: .
CDR3 length: 16
V gene: TRBV7-7
J gene: TRBJ2-7
clone size: .
CDR3 protein: CASSPPLLALKNEQYF
CDR3 DNA: TGTGCCAGCAGCCCACCCCTTCTAGCGTTGAAGAACGAGCAGTACTTC

D gene: .
CDR3 length: 16
V gene: TRBV5-1
J gene: TRBJ2-3
clone size: once
CDR3 protein: CASSLAADPGTDTQYF
CDR3 DNA: TGCGCCAGCAGCTTGGCAGCGGACCCCGGCACAGATACGCAGTATTTT

D gene: .
CDR3 length: 15
V gene: TRBV19
J gene: TRBJ1-1
clone size: .
CDR3 protein: CASSIVAVGNTEAFF
CDR3 DNA: TGTGCCAGTAGTATAGTCGCGGTGGGGAACACTGAAGCTTTCTTT

D gene: .
CDR3 length: 12
V gene: TRBV29-1
J gene: TRBJ1-1
clone size: .
CDR3 protein: CSVARGNTEAFF
CDR3 DNA: TGCAGCGTGGCTCGGGGGAACACTGAAGCTTTCTTT

D gene: TRBD1
CDR3 length: 17
V gene: TRBV7-9
J gene: TRBJ2-6
clone size: .
CDR3 protein: CASSLLPGGSGANVLTF
CDR3 DNA: TGTGCCAGCAGCCTCCTCCCAGGGGGCTCTGGGGCCAACGTCCTGACTTTC